The 31 T cell receptor beta chains reported below all come from one sample, sequenced in a study of T-cell memory formation after mild COVID-19. TCRdb used MiXCR to reprocess the 5' RACE reads, holding one entry per CDR3 protein. Of approximately 260,000 distinct CDR3 sequences in the sample, roughly 15% were seen once. The specimen was PBMCs or a T cell subset sorted from them (not recorded which). The receptors here all came from a man aged 18 to 29 who had mild COVID-19 (a few samples of this study predate the infection). Cell type and time point are not known.

V and J are TRBV20-1 and TRBJ2-2, with 10 bases aligning to TRBD2. Germline-derived CDR1 and CDR2 are DFQATT and SNEGSKA (reference sequence). CDR3 size: 15 residues. Unmatched junction bases numbered 4, after V lost 5 bases and J lost 1 base. The DNA of the CDR3 is TGCAGTGCTTCCCGGACTAGCGGGAACACCGGGGAGCTGTTTTTT. It specifies CSASRTSGNTGELFF.

V gene TRBV15 combines with J gene TRBJ2-2; D is ambiguous. Germline V lookup: CDR1 LNHNV, CDR2 YYDKDF (reference sequence). Trimming took 0 bases from V and 6 from J, leaving 8 bases between them. This CDR3 is built from 14 residues. The DNA for the CDR3 is TGTGCCACCAGCAGAGATCAATCTCCCGGGGAGCTGTTTTTT. Amino acids: CATSRDQSPGELFF.

The V gene is TRBV6-1, the J gene TRBJ2-3; 9 bases match TRBD2. The J segment lost 6 bases and the V segment lost 4 bases, leaving 5 bases of the junction unmatched. Germline V lookup: CDR1 MNHNS, CDR2 SASEGT. This CDR3 contains 14 residues. The DNA of the CDR3 is TGTGCCAGCAGTGCGCGGGGGGGAAGGGATACGCAGTATTTT. Amino acid sequence: CASSARGGRDTQYF.

This clonotype was counted between two and nine times. This chain joins TRBV7-3 and TRBJ1-1; D perhaps matches TRBD1 (5 bases). Germline V lookup: CDR1 SGHTA, CDR2 FQGTGA. Trimming shortened V by 5 bases and J by 6 bases, and 13 bases separated the two germline ends. This CDR3 contains 13 residues. CDR3 in amino acids: CASSNQGWAEAFF. The CDR3 nucleotides read TGTGCCAGCAGCAACCAGGGATGGGCTGAAGCTTTCTTT.

This clonotype was detected only a few times. The gene calls are TRBV10-3 and TRBJ2-5; TRBD1 might be the D (6 bases). From germline, CDR1 is ENHRY and CDR2 SYGVKD. The CDR3 extends over 14 amino acids. Trimming removed 6 bases at V and 4 bases at J, with 15 bases between. The CDR3 region is CAISPRTAIETQYF. The CDR3 bases are TGTGCCATCAGCCCCCGGACAGCCATAGAGACCCAGTACTTC.

This clonotype was observed at least ten times. In DNA, the CDR3 is TGCGCCAGCAGCTTCGGGGCCGAGGAGACCCAGTACTTC. This gives the protein CASSFGAEETQYF. The rearrangement links TRBV5-1 to TRBJ2-5; perhaps D is TRBD1 or TRBD2 (5 bases each). Germline V gene data show CDR1 as SGHRS and CDR2 as YFSETQ. The CDR3 is 13 residues long. Deletions cut 2 bases from V and 5 bases from J, with 10 bases between.

This clonotype was picked up a small number of times. The V gene is TRBV5-1, the J gene TRBJ2-5; 8 bases fit TRBD1. The CDR3 has 16 amino acids. V lost 4 bases, J lost 4 bases, and 12 bases stayed unmatched. Germline-derived CDR1 and CDR2 are SGHRS and YFSETQ. The CDR3 nucleotides are TGCGCCAGCAGCAGGGCCCCGGGACAGGCAAGAGAGACCCAGTACTTC. Amino acids: CASSRAPGQARETQYF.

This clonotype was observed at least ten times. This sequence joins TRBV5-4 and TRBJ2-5, with a possible D match to TRBD1 (7 bases). The CDR3 consists of 16 residues. Germline-derived CDR1 and CDR2 are SGHNT and YYREEE (reference sequence). V was cut by 3 bases and J by 4 bases, with 19 bases left in between. The CDR3, as DNA: TGTGCCAGCAGCTCATGGGGCAGGGGGGCGGGAGAGACCCAGTACTTC. Its translation: CASSSWGRGAGETQYF. Drawing the rest from reference TRBV5-4 and TRBJ2-5, the complete variable domain is ETGVTQSPTHLIKTRGQQVTLRCSSQSGHNTVSWYQQALGQGPQFIFQYYREEENGRGNFPPRFSGLQFPNYSSELNVNALELDDSALYLCASSSWGRGAGETQYFGPGTRLLVL.

Only one count was recorded for this clonotype. The chain combines TRBV5-1 with TRBJ1-4, with D maybe TRBD1 (5 bases). The CDR3 is 13 residues long. The V end lost 1 base, the J end lost 11 bases, and 12 bases lay between the germline ends. Germline CDR1 SGHRS, CDR2 YFSETQ. The CDR3 here is CASSLRSGGKLFF. The CDR3 DNA follows: TGCGCCAGCAGCTTGCGTTCGGGGGGGAAACTGTTTTTT. Using reference TRBV5-1 and TRBJ1-4 for the parts outside the CDR3, the full variable domain is KAGVTQTPRYLIKTRGQQVTLSCSPISGHRSVSWYQQTPGQGLQFLFEYFSETQRNKGNFPGRFSGRQFSNSRSEMNVSTLELGDSALYLCASSLRSGGKLFFGSGTQLSVL.

This clonotype has ten or more counts. The V gene is TRBV12-3 or TRBV12-4, the J gene TRBJ2-5; D unresolved. V was trimmed by 6 bases and J by 2 bases, leaving 10 bases between them. The CDR3 sequence is 13 residues long. CDR3 region: CASRLNGQETQYF. CDR3 nucleotide sequence: TGTGCCAGCAGGCTCAACGGGCAAGAGACCCAGTACTTC.

The chain links TRBV10-2 to TRBJ2-5; D unclear. This CDR3 spans 13 amino acids. V was shortened by 5 bases and J by 5 bases, with 12 bases between the two germline ends. Germline assignment: CDR1 WSHSY and CDR2 SAAADI. As DNA, the CDR3 is TGCGCCAGCAGTCTCCCTCCTCTCGAGACCCAGTACTTC. Protein product: CASSLPPLETQYF.

This clonotype was detected many times. This sequence joins TRBV5-6 and TRBJ1-1; 12 nucleotides align to TRBD1. This CDR3 contains 15 residues. V shed 0 bases and J 11 bases; nucleotides not matched to a gene: 8. Germline loops: CDR1 SGHDT, CDR2 YYEEEE. The CDR3 nucleotides read TGTGCCAGCAGCTTGGTCGGGACAGGGGGCGCGGAGGCTTTCTTT. This encodes CASSLVGTGGAEAFF. Filled out from reference TRBV5-6 and TRBJ1-1, the complete variable domain reads DAGVTQSPTHLIKTRGQQVTLRCSPKSGHDTVSWYQQALGQGPQFIFQYYEEEERQRGNFPDRFSGHQFPNYSSELNVNALLLGDSALYLCASSLVGTGGAEAFFGQGTRLTVV.

This clonotype was observed a handful of times. The V call is TRBV4-3, the J call TRBJ2-2, with D perhaps matching TRBD1 or TRBD2 (5 bases each). The CDR3 contains 15 residues. Trimming removed 4 bases from V and 0 bases from J, with 9 bases in between. CDR1 and CDR2 from the germline V gene are LGHNA and YSLEER. The CDR3 is CASSRGVTNTGELFF. In DNA, the CDR3 is TGCGCCAGCAGCCGAGGGGTAACGAACACCGGGGAGCTGTTTTTT.

This clonotype has a count of ten or more. This chain joins TRBV5-1 and TRBJ2-3; D perhaps matches TRBD2 (7 bases). Looked up from germline, CDR1 is SGHRS and CDR2 is YFSETQ. This CDR3 comprises 14 residues. V was pared by 5 bases and J by 2 bases, with 12 bases between. CDR3 in DNA: TGCGCCAGCAGTCCGGGGGGCCTCACAGATACGCAGTATTTT. Encoded protein: CASSPGGLTDTQYF.

This clonotype came up a few times. The CDR3 here is CSASGGGNLDTQYF. The CDR3 coding sequence is TGCAGTGCTAGTGGCGGGGGAAATTTGGATACGCAGTATTTT. The rearrangement links TRBV20-1 to TRBJ2-3, with 7 bases aligning to TRBD2. The CDR3 spans 14 residues. The germline CDR1 and CDR2 sequences are DFQATT and SNEGSKA (reference sequence). J gave up 6 bases and V 3 bases, and 9 bases lay outside the gene matches.

This clonotype was seen more than once but under ten times. The V and J genes are TRBV28 and TRBJ1-1, with D unresolved. The CDR3 is made up of 10 amino acids. The germline gives CDR1 MDHEN, CDR2 SYDVKM. V gave up 5 bases and J gave up 11 bases, with 9 bases separating them. This CDR3 reads CASSRIKAFF. The CDR3 bases are TGTGCCAGCAGTCGGATTAAGGCTTTCTTT.

This clonotype occurred a few times. This sequence joins TRBV18 and TRBJ1-2, with a weak D call TRBD1 (5 bases). V lost 3 bases and J 14 bases, leaving 16 bases between the germline ends. The CDR3 consists of 12 residues. Germline values: CDR1 KGHSH, CDR2 LQKENI. The CDR3, as DNA: TGTGCCAGCTCACCCAGGGCAGGTACGGAAACCTTC. Its protein product is CASSPRAGTETF.

The chain has TRBV5-1 and TRBJ2-3; weak D call: TRBD2 (5 bases). The CDR3 totals 13 residues. The ends were cut back, 4 bases at V and 4 bases at J, with 10 bases in the middle. Germline V lookup: CDR1 SGHRS, CDR2 YFSETQ. CDR3 coding DNA: TGCGCCAGCAGCGATCAACTAGCAGATACGCAGTATTTT. It encodes CASSDQLADTQYF.

This clonotype showed up just a few times. The chain employs TRBV20-1 and TRBJ2-7; 7 nucleotides agree with TRBD1. V lost 3 bases, J lost 6 bases, and 11 bases stayed unmatched. In germline, CDR1 is DFQATT, CDR2 SNEGSKA (reference sequence). The CDR3 has 14 residues. The CDR3 coding sequence is TGCAGTGCTAGGGTCCCGACAGGGAACGGCGAGCAGTACTTC. Its protein product is CSARVPTGNGEQYF.

This clonotype turned up a few times. The chain is built from TRBV20-1 and TRBJ2-7, with D possibly TRBD1 on 5 matching bases. This CDR3 contains 13 residues. Per the germline V gene, CDR1 is DFQATT and CDR2 is SNEGSKA (reference sequence). V lost 3 bases to trimming and J lost 5 bases, with 14 bases between them. The CDR3 sequence: CSASRGPTDEQYF. The CDR3 DNA is TGCAGTGCTAGTAGGGGCCCTACTGACGAGCAGTACTTC.

This clonotype has more than one count but fewer than ten. The chain combines TRBV5-1 with TRBJ2-3; D gene uncertain. This CDR3 has 15 residues. Looked up from germline, CDR1 is SGHRS and CDR2 is YFSETQ. V gave up 1 base and J gave up 5 bases, with 14 bases separating them. The CDR3 protein is CASSLLGYSGDTQYF. The CDR3 nucleotides are TGCGCCAGCAGCTTGCTGGGCTATTCGGGAGATACGCAGTATTTT.

CDR3 coding DNA: TGCGCCAGCAGCCAAGATCGTCAGGGGCGCGAAGGCTACACCTTC. Encoded protein: CASSQDRQGREGYTF. This chain uses TRBV4-3 with TRBJ1-2; the D gene is possibly TRBD1 (6 bases). The CDR3 is made up of 15 amino acids. V lost 0 bases to trimming and J lost 8 bases, with 16 bases between them. Germline CDR1 is LGHNA and CDR2 is YSLEER.

This clonotype was counted between two and nine times. The V gene is TRBV12-3 or TRBV12-4, the J gene TRBJ2-3, with TRBD2 identical over 8 bases. Unmatched junction bases numbered 8, after V lost 5 bases and J lost 4 bases. This CDR3 region has 15 residues. As DNA, the CDR3 is TGTGCCAGCAGTCCCCGGACTAGCTCCCCAGATACGCAGTATTTT. Translated, it gives CASSPRTSSPDTQYF.

V is TRBV7-6 and J is TRBJ2-5; D may be TRBD2 (6 bases). This CDR3 has 14 residues. In germline, CDR1 is SGHVS, CDR2 FNYEAQ. The V end was cut by 8 bases, the J end by 0 bases, with 13 bases between. The chain's CDR3 is CASGGVGNQETQYF. CDR3 nucleotides: TGTGCCAGCGGAGGGGTGGGAAACCAAGAGACCCAGTACTTC.

The chain employs TRBV12-3 or TRBV12-4 and TRBJ1-1; possible D gene TRBD1, 6 bases. V lost 5 bases and J 0 bases, leaving 13 bases between the germline ends. CDR3 size: 15 residues. The CDR3 here is CASSGRGGVNTEAFF. Here the CDR3 DNA reads TGTGCCAGCAGTGGAAGAGGGGGGGTGAACACTGAAGCTTTCTTT.

This clonotype was recorded a few times. The chain couples TRBV20-1 to TRBJ2-7; TRBD1 matches at 8 bases. The CDR3 totals 14 residues. Germline V gene sequence: CDR1 DFQATT, CDR2 SNEGSKA (reference sequence). Germline trimming cut 5 bases from V and 5 bases from J; bases unmatched to any gene: 11. The CDR3 here is CSAFTTGGRNEQYF. CDR3 nucleotide sequence: TGCAGTGCTTTCACTACAGGGGGTAGAAACGAGCAGTACTTC.

This clonotype was seen only a few times. The genes are TRBV5-1 and TRBJ1-1; D is possibly TRBD1 (5 bases). Germline values: CDR1 SGHRS, CDR2 YFSETQ. This CDR3 comprises 13 residues. Trimming left V 2 bases short and J 6 bases short, with 11 bases between. The CDR3 DNA follows: TGCGCCAGCAGCTTTACCGGGACGGCTGAAGCTTTCTTT. As protein: CASSFTGTAEAFF.

CDR3 coding DNA: TGTGCCAGCTCTTTCGGGGGGGCTCCTGAGCAGTTCTTC. This codes for CASSFGGAPEQFF. The chain links TRBV12-3 or TRBV12-4 to TRBJ2-1; 8 nucleotides align to TRBD2. This CDR3 is built from 13 residues. The V segment lost 8 bases and the J segment 9 bases; nucleotides outside the gene matches: 9.

In its sample, this clonotype was seen once. The chain is built from TRBV5-1 and TRBJ2-5; perhaps D is TRBD1 or TRBD2 (5 bases each). Germline V gene lookup returns CDR1 SGHRS and CDR2 YFSETQ. V lost 2 bases and J 4 bases, leaving 12 bases between the germline ends. This CDR3 contains 14 residues. CDR3 sequence: CASSFRGARETQYF. The DNA for the CDR3 is TGCGCCAGCAGCTTTCGAGGGGCTAGAGAGACCCAGTACTTC. Looking up the rest from reference TRBV5-1 and TRBJ2-5 gives the full variable domain: KAGVTQTPRYLIKTRGQQVTLSCSPISGHRSVSWYQQTPGQGLQFLFEYFSETQRNKGNFPGRFSGRQFSNSRSEMNVSTLELGDSALYLCASSFRGARETQYFGPGTRLLVL.

This sequence joins TRBV14 and TRBJ2-1; D possibly corresponds to TRBD1 (6 bases). Trimming took off 4 bases at V and 9 bases at J, with 19 bases between the two ends. Germline assignment: CDR1 SGHDN and CDR2 FVKESK. The CDR3 sequence is 15 residues long. The CDR3 region is CASSLPGTSSAEQFF. DNA of the CDR3: TGTGCCAGCAGCCTCCCTGGGACAAGTTCGGCTGAGCAGTTCTTC.

The chain is built from TRBV6-5 and TRBJ2-5; no clear D. Germline assignment: CDR1 MNHEY and CDR2 SVGAGI. Trimming removed 5 bases from V and 4 bases from J, with 17 bases in between. The CDR3 loop spans 15 amino acids. CDR3 nucleotide sequence: TGTGCCAGCAGTCCTCTTGGGTCTTCAACAGAGACCCAGTACTTC. It codes for CASSPLGSSTETQYF.